These T cell receptor beta chains were read from a single sample in a study of CD8 T cells in ankylosing spondylitis. TCRdb re-called the 5' RACE reads through MiXCR, storing one row per CDR3 protein. The profile covers just under 350,000 distinct CDR3 sequences, with roughly 15% appearing a single time and about 1.1% taken by the ten largest. The sequenced sample was blood, either unsorted or a sorted T cell fraction (not recorded which). The receptors originated from a male donor with ankylosing spondylitis or in good health (not recorded which). The CDR3 runs from the conserved cysteine through the conserved F or W. D genes are given only for firm matches. Only some rows state a clone size, as once, few, many or a class for expanded clones.

clone_size	v_call	j_call	d_call	cdr3_aa	cdr3_nt
few	TRBV3-1	TRBJ1-1	NA	CASSQGGPEAFF	TGTGCCAGCAGCCAAGGGGGACCTGAAGCTTTCTTT
few	TRBV2	TRBJ1-4	NA	CASSKGHSNEKLFF	TGTGCCAGCAGTAAAGGCCACTCTAATGAAAAACTGTTTTTT
NA	TRBV5-1	TRBJ2-3	NA	CASSLNGDTQYF	TGCGCCAGCAGCTTGAATGGAGATACGCAGTATTTT
few	TRBV29-1	TRBJ2-7	TRBD2	CSVEDKRGGEQYF	TGCAGCGTTGAAGATAAGAGGGGAGGGGAGCAGTACTTC
NA	TRBV12-3/TRBV12-4	TRBJ1-3	TRBD1	CASRGTGLSGNTIYF	TGTGCCAGCAGAGGGACAGGCCTCTCTGGAAACACCATATATTTT
few	TRBV4-1	TRBJ1-1	NA	CASSQAGVRTEAFF	TGCGCCAGCAGCCAAGCGGGCGTAAGGACTGAAGCTTTCTTT
few	TRBV10-3	TRBJ2-2	TRBD1	CAISTGTGSTGELFF	TGTGCCATCAGTACCGGGACAGGGAGCACCGGGGAGCTGTTTTTT
NA	TRBV7-9	TRBJ2-2	TRBD1	CARSGTANTGELFF	TGTGCCAGATCGGGGACAGCTAACACCGGGGAGCTGTTTTTT
many	TRBV12-3/TRBV12-4	TRBJ2-7	TRBD2	CASTLRTSGRDSYEQYF	TGTGCCAGCACCCTGAGGACTAGCGGTAGGGACTCCTACGAGCAGTACTTC
few	TRBV5-1	TRBJ2-2	NA	CASSLGLQGPINTGELFF	TGCGCCAGCAGCTTGGGCCTACAGGGCCCAATTAACACCGGGGAGCTGTTTTTT
NA	TRBV2	TRBJ2-5	NA	CASSGAMQETQYF	TGTGCCAGCAGCGGAGCGATGCAAGAGACCCAGTACTTC
few	TRBV20-1	TRBJ1-2	NA	CSANTLGYGYTF	TGCAGTGCAAATACGTTGGGCTATGGCTACACCTTC
NA	TRBV7-2	TRBJ2-7	TRBD1	CASSSSGQIYEQYF	TGTGCCAGCAGCTCCTCGGGACAGATCTACGAGCAGTACTTC
few	TRBV20-1	TRBJ1-2	NA	CSARRGGDYGYTF	TGCAGTGCTAGAAGGGGGGGCGACTATGGCTACACCTTC
NA	TRBV12-3/TRBV12-4	TRBJ2-2	NA	CASSFGSNTGELFF	TGTGCCAGCAGTTTCGGGTCGAACACCGGGGAGCTGTTTTTT
NA	TRBV18	TRBJ2-7	TRBD1	CASSPVAGTGVEQYF	TGTGCCAGCTCACCAGTAGCCGGGACAGGGGTTGAGCAGTACTTC
once	TRBV3-1	TRBJ2-3	NA	CASSQSTGSGTQYF	TGTGCCAGCAGCCAATCAACTGGCTCGGGCACGCAGTATTTT
NA	TRBV11-3	TRBJ2-3	NA	CASSLDTPVMGSQYF	TGTGCCAGCAGCTTAGATACCCCGGTGATGGGGTCCCAGTATTTT
NA	TRBV3-1	TRBJ2-3	NA	CASSHRLSTDTQYF	TGTGCCAGCAGCCACAGACTAAGCACAGATACGCAGTATTTT
NA	TRBV4-1	TRBJ2-3	TRBD2	CASSQAWTSGITDTQYF	TGCGCCAGCAGCCAGGCCTGGACTAGCGGGATCACAGATACGCAGTATTTT
many	TRBV12-3/TRBV12-4	TRBJ2-3	NA	CASSLARDTQYF	TGTGCCAGCAGTTTAGCTCGAGATACGCAGTATTTT
few	TRBV20-1	TRBJ2-5	TRBD2	CSARASAGDSQETQYF	TGCAGTGCTCGAGCCTCGGCGGGAGATTCCCAAGAGACCCAGTACTTC
NA	TRBV20-1	TRBJ2-3	NA	CSASKPDTQYF	TGCAGTGCTTCAAAACCAGATACGCAGTATTTT
many	TRBV20-1	TRBJ2-4	NA	CSAKTKAGNIQYF	TGCAGTGCTAAGACAAAAGCGGGAAACATTCAGTACTTC
NA	TRBV11-1	TRBJ2-1	TRBD2	CASSLDYSGGSSSYNEQFF	TGTGCCAGCAGCTTAGACTATAGCGGGGGGTCGAGCTCCTACAATGAGCAGTTCTTC
NA	TRBV11-2	TRBJ2-3	TRBD1	CASSSDRVRTQYF	TGTGCCAGCAGCTCCGACAGGGTGAGGACGCAGTATTTT
NA	TRBV19	TRBJ2-7	NA	CASSIAGRSSYEQYF	TGTGCCAGTAGTATAGCGGGCAGGAGCTCCTACGAGCAGTACTTC
NA	TRBV30	TRBJ2-1	NA	CAWNIQEGNEQFF	TGTGCCTGGAATATCCAAGAGGGCAATGAGCAGTTCTTC
NA	TRBV27	TRBJ2-5	NA	CASSPGTGSLGETQYF	TGTGCCAGCAGTCCGGGGACCGGGAGTCTCGGGGAGACCCAGTACTTC
few	TRBV27	TRBJ2-7	TRBD1	CASSLSGQNFRYEQYF	TGTGCCAGCAGTTTATCGGGACAGAATTTTCGATACGAGCAGTACTTC
NA	TRBV7-6	TRBJ1-5	NA	CASSWDRDQPQHF	TGTGCCAGCAGCTGGGATAGGGATCAGCCCCAGCATTTT